This TCR beta chain comes out of a study of blood T cell repertoires in COVID-19. Clones were read by immunoSEQ multiplex PCR, and TCRdb kept only the in-frame ones, dropping some. This sample has 97,000 or so clones, with around 90% found just once. Germline values: CDR1 SGHRS, CDR2 YFSETQ. With 3 bases removed from V and 2 bases from J, the gap between germline ends came to 10 bases. The CDR3 totals 14 residues. The chain has TRBV5-1 and TRBJ2-3, with a possible D match to TRBD2 (5 bases). The sequence was obtained from a man aged 45-60 years with active or convalescent COVID-19. What was sequenced was peripheral blood. CDR3 bases: TGCGCCAGCAGCTCACCGGGATCCACAGATACGCAGTATTTT. Residues: CASSSPGSTDTQYF.